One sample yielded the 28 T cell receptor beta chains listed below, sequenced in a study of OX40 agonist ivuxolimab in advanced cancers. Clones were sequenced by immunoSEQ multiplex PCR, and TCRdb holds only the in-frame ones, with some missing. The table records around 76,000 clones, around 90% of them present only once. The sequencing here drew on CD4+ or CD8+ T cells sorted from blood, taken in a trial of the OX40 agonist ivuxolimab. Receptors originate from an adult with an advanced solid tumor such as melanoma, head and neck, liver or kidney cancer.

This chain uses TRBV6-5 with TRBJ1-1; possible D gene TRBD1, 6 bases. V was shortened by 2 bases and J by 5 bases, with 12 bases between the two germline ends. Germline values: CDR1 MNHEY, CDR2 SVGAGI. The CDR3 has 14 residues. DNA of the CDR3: TGTGCCAGCAGTTACGGGGGGCGCGGGACTGAAGCTTTCTTT. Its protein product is CASSYGGRGTEAFF.

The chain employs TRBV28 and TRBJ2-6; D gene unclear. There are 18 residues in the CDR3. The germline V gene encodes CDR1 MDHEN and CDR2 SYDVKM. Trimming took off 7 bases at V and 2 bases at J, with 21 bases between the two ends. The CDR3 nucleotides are TGTGCCAGCACTCCCCTCGAACATAATTCTCCTGGGGCCAACGTCCTGACTTTC. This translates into CASTPLEHNSPGANVLTF.

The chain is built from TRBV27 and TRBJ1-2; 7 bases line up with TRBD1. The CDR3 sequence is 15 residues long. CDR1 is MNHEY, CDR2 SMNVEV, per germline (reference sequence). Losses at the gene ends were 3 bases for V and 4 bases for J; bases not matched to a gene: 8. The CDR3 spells CASSLSNRGVYGYTF. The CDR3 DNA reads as TGTGCCAGCAGTTTGTCGAACAGGGGCGTCTATGGCTACACCTTC.

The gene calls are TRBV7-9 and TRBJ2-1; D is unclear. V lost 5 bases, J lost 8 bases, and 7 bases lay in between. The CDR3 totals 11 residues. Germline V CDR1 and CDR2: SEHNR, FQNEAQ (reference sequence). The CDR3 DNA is TGTGCCAGCAGCCTTGACTATGAGCAGTTCTTC. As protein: CASSLDYEQFF.

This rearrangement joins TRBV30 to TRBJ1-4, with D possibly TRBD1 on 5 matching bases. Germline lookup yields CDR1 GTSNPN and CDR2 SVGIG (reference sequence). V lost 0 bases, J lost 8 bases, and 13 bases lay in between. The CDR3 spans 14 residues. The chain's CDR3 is CAWSVRRGQEKLFF. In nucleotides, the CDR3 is TGTGCCTGGAGTGTACGTAGGGGTCAGGAAAAACTGTTTTTT.

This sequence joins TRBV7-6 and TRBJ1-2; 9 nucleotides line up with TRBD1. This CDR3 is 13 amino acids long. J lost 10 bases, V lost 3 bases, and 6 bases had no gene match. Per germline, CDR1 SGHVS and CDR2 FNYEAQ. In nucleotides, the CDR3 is TGTGCCAGCAGCTTCGGGGACAGGGTAGCCTACACCTTC. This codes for CASSFGDRVAYTF.

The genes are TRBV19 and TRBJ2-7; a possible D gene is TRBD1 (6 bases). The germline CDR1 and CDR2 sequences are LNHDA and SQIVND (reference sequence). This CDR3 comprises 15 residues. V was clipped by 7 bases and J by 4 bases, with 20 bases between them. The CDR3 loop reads CASKKDSGTSYEQYF. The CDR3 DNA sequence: TGTGCCAGTAAAAAGGATTCCGGGACATCGTACGAGCAGTACTTC.

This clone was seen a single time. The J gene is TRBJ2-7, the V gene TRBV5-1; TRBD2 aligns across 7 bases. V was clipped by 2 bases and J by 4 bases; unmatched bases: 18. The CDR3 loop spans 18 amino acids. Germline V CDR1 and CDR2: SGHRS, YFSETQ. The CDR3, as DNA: TGCGCCAGCAGCTTATTAGGGAGGGGTTTAAGAGTTTCTTACGAGCAGTACTTC. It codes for CASSLLGRGLRVSYEQYF.

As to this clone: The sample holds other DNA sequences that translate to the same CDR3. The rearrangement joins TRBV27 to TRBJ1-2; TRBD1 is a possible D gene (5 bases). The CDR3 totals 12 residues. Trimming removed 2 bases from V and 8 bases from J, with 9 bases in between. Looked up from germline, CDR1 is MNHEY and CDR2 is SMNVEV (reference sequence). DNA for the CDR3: TGTGCCAGCAGTTTAGGTCAGGGCGGCTACACCTTC. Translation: CASSLGQGGYTF.

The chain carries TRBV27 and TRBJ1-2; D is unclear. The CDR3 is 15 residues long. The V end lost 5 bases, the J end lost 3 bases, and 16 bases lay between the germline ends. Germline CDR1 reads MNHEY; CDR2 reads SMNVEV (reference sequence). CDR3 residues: CASSRNEKTYYGYTF. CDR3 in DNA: TGTGCCAGCAGTCGCAACGAAAAAACCTACTATGGCTACACCTTC.

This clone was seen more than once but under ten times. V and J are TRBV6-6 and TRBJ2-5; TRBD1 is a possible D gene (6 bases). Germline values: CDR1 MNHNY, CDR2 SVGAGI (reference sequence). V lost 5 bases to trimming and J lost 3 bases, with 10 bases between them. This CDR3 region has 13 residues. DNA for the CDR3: TGTGCCAGCAGTGATTACAGGGAAGAGACCCAGTACTTC. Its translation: CASSDYREETQYF.

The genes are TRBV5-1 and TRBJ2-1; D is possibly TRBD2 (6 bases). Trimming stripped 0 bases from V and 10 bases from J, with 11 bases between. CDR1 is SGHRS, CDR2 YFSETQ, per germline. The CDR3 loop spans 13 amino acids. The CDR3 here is CASSLGLAQEQFF. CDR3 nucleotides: TGCGCCAGCAGCTTGGGGCTAGCGCAAGAGCAGTTCTTC. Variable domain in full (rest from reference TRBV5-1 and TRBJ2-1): KAGVTQTPRYLIKTRGQQVTLSCSPISGHRSVSWYQQTPGQGLQFLFEYFSETQRNKGNFPGRFSGRQFSNSRSEMNVSTLELGDSALYLCASSLGLAQEQFFGPGTRLTVL.

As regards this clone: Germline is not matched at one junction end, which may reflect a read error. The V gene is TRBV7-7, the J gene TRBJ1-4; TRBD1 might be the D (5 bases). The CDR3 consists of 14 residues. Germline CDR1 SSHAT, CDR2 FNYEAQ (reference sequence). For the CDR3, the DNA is TGTGCTAGCAGCTTGGGGGGGGCTAATGAAAAACTGTTTTTT. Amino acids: CASSLGGANEKLFF.

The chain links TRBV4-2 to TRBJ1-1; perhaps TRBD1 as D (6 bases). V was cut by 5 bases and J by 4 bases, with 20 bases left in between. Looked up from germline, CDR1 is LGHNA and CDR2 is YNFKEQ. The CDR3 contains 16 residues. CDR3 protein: CASSLAGGQGRTEAFF. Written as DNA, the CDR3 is TGTGCCAGCAGCTTGGCGGGGGGCCAGGGGCGCACTGAAGCTTTCTTT.

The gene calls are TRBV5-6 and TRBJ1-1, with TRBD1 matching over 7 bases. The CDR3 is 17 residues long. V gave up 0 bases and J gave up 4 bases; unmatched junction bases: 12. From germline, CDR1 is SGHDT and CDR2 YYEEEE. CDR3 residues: CASSLAEGAMVVTEAFF. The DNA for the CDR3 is TGTGCCAGCAGCTTGGCGGAGGGGGCAATGGTGGTCACTGAAGCTTTCTTT.

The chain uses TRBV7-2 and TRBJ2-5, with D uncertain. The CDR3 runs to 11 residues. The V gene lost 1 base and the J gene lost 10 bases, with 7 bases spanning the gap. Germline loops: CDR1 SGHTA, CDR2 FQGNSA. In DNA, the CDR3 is TGTGCCAGCAGCTTAGAGATCGGCCAGTACTTC. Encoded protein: CASSLEIGQYF.

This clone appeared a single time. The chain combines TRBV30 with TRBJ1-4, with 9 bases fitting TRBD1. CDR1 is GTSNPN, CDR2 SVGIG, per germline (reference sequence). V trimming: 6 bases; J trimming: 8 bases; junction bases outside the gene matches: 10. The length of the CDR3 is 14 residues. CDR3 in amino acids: CACHPGTGTEKLFF. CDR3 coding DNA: TGTGCCTGCCACCCCGGGACAGGGACCGAAAAACTGTTTTTT. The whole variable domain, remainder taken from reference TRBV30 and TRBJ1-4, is SQTIHQWPATLVQPVGSPLSLECTVEGTSNPNLYWYRQAAGRGLQLLFYSVGIGQISSEVPQNLSASRPQDRQFILSSKKLLLSDSGFYLCACHPGTGTEKLFFGSGTQLSVL.

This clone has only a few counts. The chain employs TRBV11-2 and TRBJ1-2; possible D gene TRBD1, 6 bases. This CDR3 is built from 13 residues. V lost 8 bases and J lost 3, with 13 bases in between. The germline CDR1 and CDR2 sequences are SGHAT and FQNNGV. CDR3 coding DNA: TGTGCCAGCGGATCCCCAGGGGACTATGGCTACACCTTC. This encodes CASGSPGDYGYTF. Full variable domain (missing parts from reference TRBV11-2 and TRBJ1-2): EAGVAQSPRYKIIEKRQSVAFWCNPISGHATLYWYQQILGQGPKLLIQFQNNGVVDDSQLPKDRFSAERLKGVDSTLKIQPAKLEDSAVYLCASGSPGDYGYTFGSGTRLTVV.

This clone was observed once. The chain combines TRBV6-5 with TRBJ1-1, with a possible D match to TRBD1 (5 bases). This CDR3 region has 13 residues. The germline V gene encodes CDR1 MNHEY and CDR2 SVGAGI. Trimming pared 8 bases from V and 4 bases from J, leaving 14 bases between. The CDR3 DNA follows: TGTGCCAGCGGCATCGGTGGGGGCACTGAAGCTTTCTTT. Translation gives CASGIGGGTEAFF.

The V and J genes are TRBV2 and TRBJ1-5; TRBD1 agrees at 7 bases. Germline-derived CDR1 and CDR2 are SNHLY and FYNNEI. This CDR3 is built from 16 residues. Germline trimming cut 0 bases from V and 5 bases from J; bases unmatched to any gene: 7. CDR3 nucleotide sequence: TGTGCCAGCAGTGAAGCGCCCGGACAGGCAGATCAGCCCCAGCATTTT. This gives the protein CASSEAPGQADQPQHF. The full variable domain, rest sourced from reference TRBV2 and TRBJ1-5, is EPEVTQTPSHQVTQMGQEVILRCVPISNHLYFYWYRQILGQKVEFLVSFYNNEISEKSEIFDDQFSVERPDGSNFTLKIRSTKLEDSAMYFCASSEAPGQADQPQHFGDGTRLSIL.

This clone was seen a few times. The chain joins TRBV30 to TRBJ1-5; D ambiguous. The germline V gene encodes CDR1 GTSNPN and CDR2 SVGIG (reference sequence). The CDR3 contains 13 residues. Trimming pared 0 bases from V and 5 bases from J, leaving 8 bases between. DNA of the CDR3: TGTGCCTGGAGTGTTGGGTACGATCAGCCCCAGCATTTT. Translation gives CAWSVGYDQPQHF.

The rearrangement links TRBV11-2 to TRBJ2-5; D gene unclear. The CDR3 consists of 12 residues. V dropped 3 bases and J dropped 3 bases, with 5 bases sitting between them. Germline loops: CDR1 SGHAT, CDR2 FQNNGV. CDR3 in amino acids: CASSFGEETQYF. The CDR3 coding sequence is TGTGCCAGCAGCTTTGGGGAAGAGACCCAGTACTTC.

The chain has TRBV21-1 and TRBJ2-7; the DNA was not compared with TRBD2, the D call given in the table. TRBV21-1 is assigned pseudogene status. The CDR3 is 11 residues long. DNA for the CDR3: TGTGCCAGCAGCCAACCGGGAGAGCAGTACTTC. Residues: CASSQPGEQYF.

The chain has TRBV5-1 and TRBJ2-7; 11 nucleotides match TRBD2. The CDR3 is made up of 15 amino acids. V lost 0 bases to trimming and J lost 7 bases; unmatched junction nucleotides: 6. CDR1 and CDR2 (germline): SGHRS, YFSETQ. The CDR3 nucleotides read TGCGCCAGCAGCTTGGTTGCGACTAGCGGGAATGAGCAGTACTTC. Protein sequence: CASSLVATSGNEQYF.

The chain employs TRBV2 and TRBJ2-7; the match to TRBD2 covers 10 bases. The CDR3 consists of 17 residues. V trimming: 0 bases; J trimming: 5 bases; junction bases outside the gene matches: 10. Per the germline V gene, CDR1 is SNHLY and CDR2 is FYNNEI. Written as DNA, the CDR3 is TGTGCCAGCAGTGAAGCTTGGCTAGCGGGAGTTTGGAACGAGCAGTACTTC. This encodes CASSEAWLAGVWNEQYF.

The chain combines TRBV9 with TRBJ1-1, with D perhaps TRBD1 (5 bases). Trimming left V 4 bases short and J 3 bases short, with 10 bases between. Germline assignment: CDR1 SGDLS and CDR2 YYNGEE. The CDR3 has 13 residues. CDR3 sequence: CASSPRGYTEAFF. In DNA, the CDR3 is TGTGCCAGCAGCCCCCGGGGGTACACTGAAGCTTTCTTT.

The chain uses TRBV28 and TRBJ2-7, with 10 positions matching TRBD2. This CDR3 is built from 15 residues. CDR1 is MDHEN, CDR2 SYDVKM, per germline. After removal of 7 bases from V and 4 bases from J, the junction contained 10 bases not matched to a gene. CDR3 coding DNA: TGTGCCAGCACCTCTTATTCTAGCGGGAGTTACGAGCAGTACTTC. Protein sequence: CASTSYSSGSYEQYF.

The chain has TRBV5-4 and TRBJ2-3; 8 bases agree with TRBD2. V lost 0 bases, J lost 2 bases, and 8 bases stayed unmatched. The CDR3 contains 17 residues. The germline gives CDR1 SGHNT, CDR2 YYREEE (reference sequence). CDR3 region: CASSLDLAGLSTDTQYF. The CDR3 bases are TGTGCCAGCAGCTTGGATCTAGCGGGTCTCTCCACAGATACGCAGTATTTT. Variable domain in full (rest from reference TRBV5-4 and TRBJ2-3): ETGVTQSPTHLIKTRGQQVTLRCSSQSGHNTVSWYQQALGQGPQFIFQYYREEENGRGNFPPRFSGLQFPNYSSELNVNALELDDSALYLCASSLDLAGLSTDTQYFGPGTRLTVL.